Shown below are 18 T cell receptor beta chains from a single sample sequenced in a study of shared clonotypes between healthy human individuals. TCRdb keeps only in-frame clones here, not all; method: immunoSEQ multiplex PCR. Among fewer than 2.5 million clones listed, approximately 93% were seen once. The sample taken for sequencing was naive CD4+ T cells from PBMCs. Subset here: CD45RA+ positively selected. These receptors came from a man aged 18 to 29 in good health. Some clones in this sample may be carry-over from other donors' samples.

The chain recombines TRBV6-6 with TRBJ2-2; D not certain. The V end was cut by 6 bases, the J end by 4 bases, with 9 bases between. Germline assignment: CDR1 MNHNY and CDR2 SVGAGI (reference sequence). This CDR3 spans 13 amino acids. The CDR3 sequence is CASRHPITGELFF. In DNA, the CDR3 is TGTGCCAGCAGACACCCGATCACCGGGGAGCTGTTTTTT.

The chain couples TRBV18 to TRBJ1-2; no definite D call. V shed 2 bases and J shed 7 bases, with 8 bases lying between them. The CDR3 has 12 amino acids. From germline, CDR1 is KGHSH and CDR2 LQKENI. Here the CDR3 reads CASSPGGGGYTF. The CDR3 DNA sequence: TGTGCCAGCTCACCAGGCGGAGGTGGCTACACCTTC. Looking up the rest from reference TRBV18 and TRBJ1-2 gives the full variable domain: NAGVMQNPRHLVRRRGQEARLRCSPMKGHSHVYWYRQLPEEGLKFMVYLQKENIIDESGMPKERFSAEFPKEGPSILRIQQVVRGDSAAYFCASSPGGGGYTFGSGTRLTVV.

The rearrangement joins TRBV19 to TRBJ1-1, with D possibly being TRBD1 (5 bases). Trimming pared 7 bases from V and 10 bases from J, leaving 13 bases between. The CDR3 spans 11 residues. Germline CDR1 reads LNHDA; CDR2 reads SQIVND (reference sequence). CDR3 DNA: TGTGCCAGTATGAGGGGCTTGGGAGCTTTCTTT. Translation gives CASMRGLGAFF. Using reference TRBV19 and TRBJ1-1 for the parts outside the CDR3, the full variable domain is DGGITQSPKYLFRKEGQNVTLSCEQNLNHDAMYWYRQDPGQGLRLIYYSQIVNDFQKGDIAEGYSVSREKKESFPLTVTSAQKNPTAFYLCASMRGLGAFFGQGTRLTVV.

The chain has TRBV4-1 and TRBJ2-7; no definite D call. V was shortened by 3 bases and J by 2 bases, with 11 bases between the two germline ends. The CDR3 length is 14 residues. Germline CDR1 and CDR2: MGHRA and YSYEKL. The CDR3 loop is CASSQTRETYEQYF. CDR3 DNA: TGCGCCAGCAGCCAGACGCGCGAGACCTACGAGCAGTACTTC.

Details on this clone: The sample contains more than one DNA sequence encoding this CDR3. This chain joins TRBV28 and TRBJ1-2; D gene uncertain. The germline V gene encodes CDR1 MDHEN and CDR2 SYDVKM. The CDR3 spans 12 residues. V was clipped by 4 bases and J by 4 bases, with 7 bases between them. This chain's CDR3 is CASSSPGYGYTF. CDR3 DNA sequence: TGTGCCAGCAGTTCTCCCGGCTATGGCTACACCTTC.

The V call is TRBV6-5, the J call TRBJ2-2; D is ambiguous. The V end was cut by 0 bases, the J end by 2 bases, with 10 bases between. Germline V lookup: CDR1 MNHEY, CDR2 SVGAGI. This CDR3 contains 16 residues. DNA of the CDR3: TGTGCCAGCAGTTACTCTTCCCATCTTAACACCGGGGAGCTGTTTTTT. Residues: CASSYSSHLNTGELFF.

The chain recombines TRBV13 with TRBJ2-1; 7 bases fit TRBD1. The germline gives CDR1 PRHDT, CDR2 FYEKMQ (reference sequence). CDR3 length: 15 residues. J was trimmed by 2 bases and V by 4 bases; bases with no gene match: 5. The DNA of the CDR3 is TGTGCCAGCAGCTCACAGGGGTTTGCCTACAATGAGCAGTTCTTC. Translation gives CASSSQGFAYNEQFF.

The DNA of the CDR3 is TGTGCCAGCACCGACAGATTGAACACTGAAGCTTTCTTT. Encoded protein: CASTDRLNTEAFF. This sequence joins TRBV7-2 and TRBJ1-1; D might be TRBD1 (5 bases). The CDR3 sequence is 13 residues long. Trimming took 7 bases from V and 0 from J, leaving 9 bases between them. The germline V gene encodes CDR1 SGHTA and CDR2 FQGNSA. The whole variable domain, filled in from reference TRBV7-2 and TRBJ1-1, reads GAGVSQSPSNKVTEKGKDVELRCDPISGHTALYWYRQSLGQGLEFLIYFQGNSAPDKSGLPSDRFSAERTGGSVSTLTIQRTQQEDSAVYLCASTDRLNTEAFFGQGTRLTVV.

This clone is a singleton in its sample. The chain is built from TRBV5-1 and TRBJ2-7; possibly TRBD1 for D (5 bases). CDR1 is SGHRS and CDR2 is YFSETQ in the germline V gene. This CDR3 has 17 residues. Trimming took 2 bases from V and 6 from J, leaving 24 bases between them. As DNA, the CDR3 is TGCGCCAGCAGCTTCGGCTTAGGGGTTAGGAGTAGGGGCGAGCAGTACTTC. Its translation: CASSFGLGVRSRGEQYF.

This chain links TRBV7-6 with TRBJ1-3, with D possibly being TRBD1 (5 bases). Trimming stripped 4 bases from V and 0 bases from J, with 13 bases between. This CDR3 spans 16 amino acids. CDR1 and CDR2 from the germline V gene are SGHVS and FNYEAQ. Here the CDR3 DNA reads TGTGCCAGCAGCTCCGCCTCACAGGTCTCTGGAAACACCATATATTTT. Its translation: CASSSASQVSGNTIYF.

This chain links TRBV5-1 with TRBJ2-3; D may be TRBD1 (5 bases). Germline lookup yields CDR1 SGHRS and CDR2 YFSETQ. The ends were cut back, 0 bases at V and 1 base at J, with 15 bases in the middle. The CDR3 contains 17 residues. CDR3 in amino acids: CASSLGGSPFGTDTQYF. CDR3 DNA sequence: TGCGCCAGCAGCTTGGGGGGCTCGCCCTTTGGCACAGATACGCAGTATTTT. Looking up the rest from reference TRBV5-1 and TRBJ2-3 gives the full variable domain: KAGVTQTPRYLIKTRGQQVTLSCSPISGHRSVSWYQQTPGQGLQFLFEYFSETQRNKGNFPGRFSGRQFSNSRSEMNVSTLELGDSALYLCASSLGGSPFGTDTQYFGPGTRLTVL.

The chain carries TRBV6-1 and TRBJ1-6, with 8 bases fitting TRBD1. This CDR3 comprises 14 residues. Looked up from germline, CDR1 is MNHNS and CDR2 is SASEGT. Germline trimming cut 5 bases from V and 7 bases from J; bases unmatched to any gene: 4. CDR3: CASSPDRENSPLHF. The CDR3 DNA follows: TGTGCCAGCAGTCCGGACAGGGAGAATTCACCCCTCCACTTT.

This clone showed up just a few times. The chain is built from TRBV5-1 and TRBJ1-1; 9 nucleotides line up with TRBD1. With 4 bases clipped from V and 2 bases from J, the junction kept 12 bases outside the gene matches. Per the germline V gene, CDR1 is SGHRS and CDR2 is YFSETQ. This CDR3 spans 17 amino acids. The chain's CDR3 is CASSIGIAGQGNTEAFF. Written as DNA, the CDR3 is TGCGCCAGCAGCATTGGTATTGCGGGACAGGGTAACACTGAAGCTTTCTTT.

The rearrangement joins TRBV5-6 to TRBJ2-1, with TRBD1 matching 9 bases. V gave up 4 bases and J gave up 4 bases; unmatched junction bases: 6. The V gene's germline CDR1 is SGHDT and CDR2 YYEEEE. The length of the CDR3 is 15 residues. The CDR3 region has the DNA TGTGCCAGCAGCATCCAACAGGGGGCTTACAATGAGCAGTTCTTC. Translated, it gives CASSIQQGAYNEQFF.

V gene TRBV6-5 combines with J gene TRBJ1-6; D remains ambiguous. Germline lookup yields CDR1 MNHEY and CDR2 SVGAGI. This CDR3 spans 15 amino acids. Trimming removed 0 bases at V and 8 bases at J, with 11 bases between. The chain's CDR3 is CASSYSSRLDSPLHF. The CDR3 region has the DNA TGTGCCAGCAGTTACTCTTCCAGGCTGGATTCACCCCTCCACTTT.

The rearrangement joins TRBV6-5 to TRBJ2-4; D is undetermined. Germline CDR1 MNHEY, CDR2 SVGAGI. The CDR3 is 14 amino acids. V was shortened by 5 bases and J by 0 bases, with 8 bases between the two germline ends. The CDR3 nucleotides are TGTGCCAGCAGTCCGGCAATAGCCAAAAACATTCAGTACTTC. Translation: CASSPAIAKNIQYF.

The chain is built from TRBV4-1 and TRBJ1-5; D is undetermined. This CDR3 is 14 amino acids long. Germline assignment: CDR1 MGHRA and CDR2 YSYEKL. Trimming removed 1 base from V and 2 bases from J, with 6 bases in between. The CDR3 spells CASSQGFRNQPQHF. CDR3 nucleotide sequence: TGCGCCAGCAGCCAAGGGTTCCGCAATCAGCCCCAGCATTTT.

This rearrangement joins TRBV2 to TRBJ2-7; D is unclear. CDR3 length: 13 amino acids. Germline CDR1 reads SNHLY; CDR2 reads FYNNEI. Trimming removed 4 bases from V and 5 bases from J, with 12 bases in between. This CDR3 is CASSVGVLNEQYF. CDR3 sequence (DNA): TGTGCCAGCAGTGTAGGCGTTTTGAACGAGCAGTACTTC.